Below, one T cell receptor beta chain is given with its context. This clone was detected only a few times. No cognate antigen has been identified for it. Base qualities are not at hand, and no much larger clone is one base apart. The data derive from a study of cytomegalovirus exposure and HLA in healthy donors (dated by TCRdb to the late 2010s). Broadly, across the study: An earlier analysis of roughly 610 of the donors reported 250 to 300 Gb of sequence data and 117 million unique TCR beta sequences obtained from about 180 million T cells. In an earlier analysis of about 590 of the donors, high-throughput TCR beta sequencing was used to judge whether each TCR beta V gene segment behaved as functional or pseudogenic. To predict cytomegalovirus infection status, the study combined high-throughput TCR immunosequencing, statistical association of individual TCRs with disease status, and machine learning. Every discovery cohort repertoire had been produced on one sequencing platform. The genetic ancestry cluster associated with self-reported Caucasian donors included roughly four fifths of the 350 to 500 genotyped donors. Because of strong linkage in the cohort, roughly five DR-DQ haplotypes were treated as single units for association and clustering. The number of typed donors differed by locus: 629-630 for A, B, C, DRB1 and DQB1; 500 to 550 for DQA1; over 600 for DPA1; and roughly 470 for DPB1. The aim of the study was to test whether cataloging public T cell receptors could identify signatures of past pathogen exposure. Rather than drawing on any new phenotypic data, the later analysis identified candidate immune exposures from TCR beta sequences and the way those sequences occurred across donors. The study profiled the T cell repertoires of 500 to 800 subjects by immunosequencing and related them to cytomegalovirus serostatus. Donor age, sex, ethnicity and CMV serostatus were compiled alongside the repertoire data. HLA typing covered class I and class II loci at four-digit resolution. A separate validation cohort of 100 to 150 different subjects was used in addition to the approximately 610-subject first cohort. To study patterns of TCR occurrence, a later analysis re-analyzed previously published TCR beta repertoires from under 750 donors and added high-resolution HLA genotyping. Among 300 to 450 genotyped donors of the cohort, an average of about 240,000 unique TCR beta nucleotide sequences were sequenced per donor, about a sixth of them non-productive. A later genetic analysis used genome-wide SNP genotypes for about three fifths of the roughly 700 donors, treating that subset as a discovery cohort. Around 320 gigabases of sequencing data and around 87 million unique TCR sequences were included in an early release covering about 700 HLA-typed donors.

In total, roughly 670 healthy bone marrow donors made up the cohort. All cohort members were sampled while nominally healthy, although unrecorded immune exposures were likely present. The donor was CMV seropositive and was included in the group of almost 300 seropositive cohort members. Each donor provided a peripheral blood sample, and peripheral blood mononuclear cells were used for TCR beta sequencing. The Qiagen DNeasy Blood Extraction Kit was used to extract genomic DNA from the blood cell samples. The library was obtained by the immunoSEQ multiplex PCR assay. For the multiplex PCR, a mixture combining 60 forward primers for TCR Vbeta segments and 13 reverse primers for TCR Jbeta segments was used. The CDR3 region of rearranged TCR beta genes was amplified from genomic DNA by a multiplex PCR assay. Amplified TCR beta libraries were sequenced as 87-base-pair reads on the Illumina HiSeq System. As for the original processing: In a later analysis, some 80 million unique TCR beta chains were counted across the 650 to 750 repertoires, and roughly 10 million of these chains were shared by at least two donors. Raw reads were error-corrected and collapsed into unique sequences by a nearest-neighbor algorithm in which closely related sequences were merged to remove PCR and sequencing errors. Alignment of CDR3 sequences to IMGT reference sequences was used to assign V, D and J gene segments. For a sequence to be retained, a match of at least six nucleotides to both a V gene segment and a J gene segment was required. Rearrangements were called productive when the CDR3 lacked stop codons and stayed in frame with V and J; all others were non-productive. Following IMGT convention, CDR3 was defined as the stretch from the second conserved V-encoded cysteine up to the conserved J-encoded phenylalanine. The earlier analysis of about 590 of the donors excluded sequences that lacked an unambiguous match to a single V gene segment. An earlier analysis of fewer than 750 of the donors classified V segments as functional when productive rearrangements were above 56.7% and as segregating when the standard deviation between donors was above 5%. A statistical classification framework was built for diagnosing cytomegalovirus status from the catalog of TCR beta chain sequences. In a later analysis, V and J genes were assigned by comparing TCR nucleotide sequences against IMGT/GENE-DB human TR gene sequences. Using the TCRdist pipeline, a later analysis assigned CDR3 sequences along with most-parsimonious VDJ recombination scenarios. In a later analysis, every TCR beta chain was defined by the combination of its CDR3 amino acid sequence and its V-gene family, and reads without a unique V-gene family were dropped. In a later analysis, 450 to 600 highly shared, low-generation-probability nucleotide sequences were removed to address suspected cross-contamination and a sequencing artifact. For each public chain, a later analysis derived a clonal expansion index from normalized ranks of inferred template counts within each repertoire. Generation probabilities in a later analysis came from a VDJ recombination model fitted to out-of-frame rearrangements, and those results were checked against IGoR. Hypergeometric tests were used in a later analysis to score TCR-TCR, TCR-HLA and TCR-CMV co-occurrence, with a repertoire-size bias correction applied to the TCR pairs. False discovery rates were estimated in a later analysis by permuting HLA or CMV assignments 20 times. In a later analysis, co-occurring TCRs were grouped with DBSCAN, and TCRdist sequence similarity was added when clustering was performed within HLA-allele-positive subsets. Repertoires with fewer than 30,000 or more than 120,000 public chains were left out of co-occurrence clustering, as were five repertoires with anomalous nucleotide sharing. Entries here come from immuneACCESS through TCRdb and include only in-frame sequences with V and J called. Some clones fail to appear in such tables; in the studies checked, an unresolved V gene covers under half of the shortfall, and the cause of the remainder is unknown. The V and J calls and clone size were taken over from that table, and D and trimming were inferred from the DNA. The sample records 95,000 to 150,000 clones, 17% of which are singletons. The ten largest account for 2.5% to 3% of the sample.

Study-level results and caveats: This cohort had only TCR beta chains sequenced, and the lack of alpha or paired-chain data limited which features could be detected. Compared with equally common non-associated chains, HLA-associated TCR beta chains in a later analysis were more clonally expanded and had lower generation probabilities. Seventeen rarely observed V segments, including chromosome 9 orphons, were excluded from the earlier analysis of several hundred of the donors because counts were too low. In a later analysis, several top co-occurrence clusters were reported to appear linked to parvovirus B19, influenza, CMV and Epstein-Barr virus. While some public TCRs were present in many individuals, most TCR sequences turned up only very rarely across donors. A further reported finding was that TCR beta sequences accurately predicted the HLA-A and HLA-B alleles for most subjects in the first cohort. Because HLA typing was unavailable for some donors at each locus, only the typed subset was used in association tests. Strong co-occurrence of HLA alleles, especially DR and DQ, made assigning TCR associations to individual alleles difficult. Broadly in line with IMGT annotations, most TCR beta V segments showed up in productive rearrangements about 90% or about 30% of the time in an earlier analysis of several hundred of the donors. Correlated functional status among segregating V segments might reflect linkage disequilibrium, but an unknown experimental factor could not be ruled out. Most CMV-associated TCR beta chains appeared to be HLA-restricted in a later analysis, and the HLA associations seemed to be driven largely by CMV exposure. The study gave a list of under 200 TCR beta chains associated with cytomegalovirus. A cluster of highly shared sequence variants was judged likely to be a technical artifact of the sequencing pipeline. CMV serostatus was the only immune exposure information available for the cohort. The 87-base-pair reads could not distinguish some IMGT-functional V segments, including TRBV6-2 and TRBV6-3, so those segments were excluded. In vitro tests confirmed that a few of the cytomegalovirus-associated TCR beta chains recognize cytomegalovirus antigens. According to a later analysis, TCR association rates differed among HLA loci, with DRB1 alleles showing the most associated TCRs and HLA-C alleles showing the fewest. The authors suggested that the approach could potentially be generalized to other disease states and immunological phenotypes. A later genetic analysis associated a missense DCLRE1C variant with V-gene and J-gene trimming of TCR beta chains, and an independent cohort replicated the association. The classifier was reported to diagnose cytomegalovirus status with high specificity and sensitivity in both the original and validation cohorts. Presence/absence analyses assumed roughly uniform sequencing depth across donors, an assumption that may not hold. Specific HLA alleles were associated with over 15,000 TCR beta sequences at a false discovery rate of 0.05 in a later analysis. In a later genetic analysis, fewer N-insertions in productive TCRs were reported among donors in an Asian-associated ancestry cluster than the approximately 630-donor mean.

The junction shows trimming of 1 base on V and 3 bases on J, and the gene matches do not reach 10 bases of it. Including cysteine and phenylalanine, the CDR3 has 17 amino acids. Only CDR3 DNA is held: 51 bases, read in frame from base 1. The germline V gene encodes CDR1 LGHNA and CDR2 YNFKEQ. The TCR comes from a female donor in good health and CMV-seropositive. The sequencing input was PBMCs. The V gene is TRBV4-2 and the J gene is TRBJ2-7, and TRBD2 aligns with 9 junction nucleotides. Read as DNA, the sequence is TGTGCCAGCAGCCAAGTATTTCCAGCGGGGGGAATCTACGAGCAGTACTTC. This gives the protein CASSQVFPAGGIYEQYF.